The 32 T cell receptor beta chains in this list originate from one sample, sequenced in a study of blood T cell repertoires in COVID-19. Sequencing was performed with immunoSEQ multiplex PCR; in TCRdb, only in-frame clones are kept and a portion is missing. The table has under 200,000 clones, around 80% seen once. The sequenced sample consisted of PBMCs or T cells enriched from blood (not recorded which). The receptors derive from a man aged 50 to 59 who had recovered from COVID-19.

This chain links TRBV5-1 with TRBJ1-1; 8 bases are a match to TRBD1. V dropped 4 bases and J dropped 1; count of bases not matched to a gene: 9. CDR1 is SGHRS, CDR2 YFSETQ, per germline. This CDR3 spans 16 amino acids. The CDR3 DNA follows: TGCGCCAGCAGCCCATTCAAAGGACAGGGGAACACTGAAGCTTTCTTT. Translated: CASSPFKGQGNTEAFF.

The chain employs TRBV25-1 and TRBJ1-4, with D tentatively TRBD1 (6 bases). V lost 6 bases and J 5 bases, leaving 13 bases between the germline ends. The CDR3 is 14 amino acids. In germline, CDR1 is MGHDK, CDR2 SYGVNS. CDR3 amino acids: CASSLGGGNEKLFF. The CDR3 nucleotides are TGTGCCAGCAGCCTAGGGGGTGGGAATGAAAAACTGTTTTTT.

This chain connects TRBV4-1 to TRBJ1-3; 10 bases map to TRBD1. V dropped 7 bases and J dropped 2; count of bases not matched to a gene: 20. The CDR3 runs to 20 residues. From germline, CDR1 is MGHRA and CDR2 YSYEKL. CDR3 coding DNA: TGCGCCAGCACCCCAAGAGTAAGAATTGGGACAGGGGACGCTGGAAACACCATATATTTT. Amino acid sequence: CASTPRVRIGTGDAGNTIYF.

This clone showed up just once. The rearrangement uses TRBV21-1 and TRBJ2-3; TRBD1 reflects the table's D call only, with no check against the DNA. TRBV21-1 is a pseudogene. The CDR3 spans 18 residues. CDR3 coding DNA: TGTGCCAGCAGCCATAGAGTGGCGGCAGGGCATTTCTCGGATACGCAGTATTTT. This translates into CASSHRVAAGHFSDTQYF.

The chain combines TRBV7-2 with TRBJ2-7, with 10 bases lining up with TRBD2. In germline, CDR1 is SGHTA, CDR2 FQGNSA. There are 15 residues in the CDR3. The junction had 7 bases not matched to a gene; V was cut back by 1 base and J by 7 bases. The CDR3 coding sequence is TGTGCCAGCAGCTTAGAGGCTAGCGGGGGCCGGGAGCAGTACTTC. Amino acid sequence: CASSLEASGGREQYF.

This chain links TRBV3-1 (or the pseudogene TRBV3-2) with TRBJ1-5; 8 nucleotides agree with TRBD1. V lost 1 base to trimming and J lost 6 bases; unmatched junction nucleotides: 8. The CDR3 totals 16 residues. Germline CDR1 and CDR2: LGHDT and YNNKEL (reference sequence). The CDR3 nucleotides read TGTGCCAGCAGCCAAGGAGGACAGGGAAGAGGTCAGCCCCAGCATTTT. Translated: CASSQGGQGRGQPQHF.

This CDR3 is CASSWKPGQGLIGNQPQHF. CDR3 in DNA: TGTGCCAGCAGTTGGAAACCGGGACAGGGGTTAATTGGCAATCAGCCCCAGCATTTT. This chain uses TRBV6-2 or TRBV6-3 with TRBJ1-5, with TRBD1 matching over 10 bases. CDR3 length: 19 amino acids. Germline-derived CDR1 and CDR2 are MNHEY and SVGEGT. After removal of 4 bases from V and 2 bases from J, the junction contained 14 bases not matched to a gene.

The chain couples TRBV4-3 to TRBJ2-2, with 13 bases that match TRBD2. The CDR3 has 17 amino acids. J was trimmed by 4 bases and V by 4 bases; bases with no gene match: 6. CDR1 and CDR2 (germline): LGHNA, YSLEER. CDR3 region: CASSPRLAGGLTGELFF. Written as DNA, the CDR3 is TGCGCCAGCAGCCCTAGACTAGCGGGGGGCCTCACCGGGGAGCTGTTTTTT.

The chain links TRBV18 to TRBJ2-7, with 9 bases lining up with TRBD1. Germline CDR1 and CDR2: KGHSH and LQKENI. V lost 4 bases and J lost 0; bases outside the gene matches: 4. The CDR3 is 15 residues long. The CDR3 coding sequence is TGTGCCAGCTCACTTTCGGGACAGGGCTCCTACGAGCAGTACTTC. It yields the protein CASSLSGQGSYEQYF.

The chain joins TRBV6-5 to TRBJ1-6, with D hard to call. This CDR3 is 14 amino acids long. CDR1 MNHEY and CDR2 SVGAGI come from the germline V gene. V shed 3 bases and J shed 8 bases, with 11 bases lying between them. The CDR3 nucleotides are TGTGCCAGCAGTTATACTCGTCGGGATTCACCCCTCCACTTT. Translated: CASSYTRRDSPLHF.

The genes are TRBV6-5 and TRBJ1-2; 7 nucleotides agree with TRBD1. The junction had 9 bases not matched to a gene; V was cut back by 6 bases and J by 5 bases. The CDR3 covers 14 residues. The V gene's germline CDR1 is MNHEY and CDR2 SVGAGI. CDR3 amino acids: CASSPGGGGYGYTF. The DNA for the CDR3 is TGTGCCAGCAGCCCGGGAGGGGGCGGTTATGGCTACACCTTC.

The chain carries TRBV6-5 and TRBJ1-1; no reliable D call. The CDR3 contains 14 residues. The V end was cut by 5 bases, the J end by 4 bases, with 14 bases between. Germline loops: CDR1 MNHEY, CDR2 SVGAGI. The CDR3 bases are TGTGCCAGCAGTCTAAGTGTGAGGAGCACTGAAGCTTTCTTT. Protein product: CASSLSVRSTEAFF.

CDR3 protein: CASSQAEGRIQETQYF. The CDR3 region has the DNA TGTGCCAGCAGCCAAGCAGAGGGCCGCATCCAAGAGACCCAGTACTTC. This chain links TRBV3-1 (or the pseudogene TRBV3-2) with TRBJ2-5, with a tentative D call TRBD2 (5 bases). V lost 1 base, J lost 1 base, and 13 bases lay in between. The CDR3 spans 16 residues. The V gene's germline CDR1 is LGHDT and CDR2 YNNKEL (reference sequence).

The gene calls are TRBV3-1 (or the pseudogene TRBV3-2) and TRBJ2-5; 9 bases agree with TRBD1. Germline V gives CDR1 LGHDT, CDR2 YNNKEL (reference sequence). V shed 3 bases and J 4 bases; nucleotides not matched to a gene: 6. CDR3 length equals 15 residues. This chain's CDR3 is CASSQLTGGAETQYF. Here the CDR3 DNA reads TGTGCCAGCAGCCAGCTCACAGGGGGCGCAGAGACCCAGTACTTC.

In this sample, this clone turned up once. The J gene is TRBJ1-3, the V gene TRBV5-6; 8 nucleotides agree with TRBD1. J gave up 4 bases and V 3 bases, and 6 bases lay outside the gene matches. The CDR3 has 15 amino acids. Germline loops: CDR1 SGHDT, CDR2 YYEEEE. The CDR3 nucleotides are TGTGCCAGCAGCTACCGGACAGGGTTGGGAAACACCATATATTTT. Protein sequence: CASSYRTGLGNTIYF. The full variable domain, with the rest looked up from reference TRBV5-6 and TRBJ1-3, is DAGVTQSPTHLIKTRGQQVTLRCSPKSGHDTVSWYQQALGQGPQFIFQYYEEEERQRGNFPDRFSGHQFPNYSSELNVNALLLGDSALYLCASSYRTGLGNTIYFGEGSWLTVV.

V is TRBV6-4 and J is TRBJ1-1; perhaps TRBD1 as D (5 bases). This CDR3 comprises 15 residues. Germline CDR1 MRHNA, CDR2 SNTAGT. V was shortened by 0 bases and J by 5 bases, with 13 bases between the two germline ends. The CDR3 region has the DNA TGTGCCAGCAGTGACTCGGCGGGGCGAGTAACTGAAGCTTTCTTT. Protein: CASSDSAGRVTEAFF.

CDR3 amino acids: CASSLSGGGYTF. The DNA for the CDR3 is TGTGCCAGCAGCTTGAGCGGTGGGGGCTACACCTTC. The genes are TRBV7-9 and TRBJ1-2; no firm D call. This CDR3 has 12 amino acids. Trimming removed 3 bases from V and 8 bases from J, with 10 bases in between. CDR1 and CDR2 from the germline V gene are SEHNR and FQNEAQ (reference sequence).

The chain couples TRBV27 to TRBJ1-5; a weak D match, TRBD1 (5 bases). Germline CDR1 is MNHEY and CDR2 is SMNVEV (reference sequence). The CDR3 totals 14 residues. V was cut by 2 bases and J by 3 bases, with 8 bases left in between. CDR3 amino acids: CASSLIGANQPQHF. The DNA for the CDR3 is TGTGCCAGCAGTTTAATAGGGGCCAATCAGCCCCAGCATTTT.

V gene TRBV7-9 combines with J gene TRBJ1-6, with D perhaps TRBD1 (5 bases). CDR1 is SEHNR and CDR2 is FQNEAQ in the germline V gene (reference sequence). The CDR3 extends over 15 amino acids. Trimming removed 5 bases at V and 4 bases at J, with 12 bases between. CDR3 nucleotide sequence: TGTGCCAGCAGCCTTCAGAGACAGTATAATTCACCCCTCCACTTT. It specifies CASSLQRQYNSPLHF.

The chain is built from TRBV4-1 and TRBJ2-7, with 10 bases identical to TRBD1. Germline CDR1 and CDR2: MGHRA and YSYEKL. The junction had 6 bases not matched to a gene; V was cut back by 0 bases and J by 4 bases. CDR3 length: 16 amino acids. The CDR3 loop is CASSQEMTGGKYEQYF. The CDR3 DNA reads TGCGCCAGCAGCCAAGAAATGACAGGGGGCAAGTACGAGCAGTACTTC.

This chain connects TRBV28 to TRBJ2-1, with 7 bases fitting TRBD1. This CDR3 has 16 amino acids. V lost 3 bases, J lost 8 bases, and 13 bases stayed unmatched. Germline V lookup: CDR1 MDHEN, CDR2 SYDVKM. The chain's CDR3 is CASSLIRDREFDEQFF. The CDR3 nucleotides read TGTGCCAGCAGTTTGATCCGGGACAGAGAGTTCGATGAGCAGTTCTTC.

The V gene is TRBV15, the J gene TRBJ1-1; 9 bases line up with TRBD1. The V gene's germline CDR1 is LNHNV and CDR2 YYDKDF (reference sequence). This CDR3 is built from 16 residues. Trimming at V came to 6 bases and at J to 2 bases, leaving 10 bases not matched to a gene. The DNA for the CDR3 is TGTGCCACCAGTCGGGACAGGGCTTTGGTAAACACTGAAGCTTTCTTT. Translating gives CATSRDRALVNTEAFF. Full variable domain (remainder filled in from reference TRBV15 and TRBJ1-1): DAMVIQNPRYQVTQFGKPVTLSCSQTLNHNVMYWYQQKSSQAPKLLFHYYDKDFNNEADTPDNFQSRRPNTSFCFLDIRSPGLGDTAMYLCATSRDRALVNTEAFFGQGTRLTVV.

The chain couples TRBV7-9 to TRBJ1-1; 8 bases are shared with TRBD1. J gave up 1 base and V 8 bases, and 9 bases lay outside the gene matches. Germline CDR1 and CDR2: SEHNR and FQNEAQ (reference sequence). This CDR3 region has 15 residues. The CDR3 nucleotides are TGTGCCAGCCTCCGGACAGGGATAGGGAACACTGAAGCTTTCTTT. As protein: CASLRTGIGNTEAFF.

The chain carries TRBV19 and TRBJ1-2, with 7 positions matching TRBD1. The CDR3 is made up of 15 amino acids. CDR1 and CDR2 from the germline V gene are LNHDA and SQIVND (reference sequence). Trimming at V came to 5 bases and at J to 2 bases, leaving 8 bases not matched to a gene. The CDR3 reads CASSAYSQGNYGYTF. In nucleotides, the CDR3 is TGTGCCAGTAGTGCCTACTCACAGGGGAACTATGGCTACACCTTC.

The chain uses TRBV11-2 and TRBJ1-4; TRBD1 might be the D (6 bases). The CDR3 runs 18 residues. Germline V lookup: CDR1 SGHAT, CDR2 FQNNGV. V was shortened by 6 bases and J by 2 bases, with 22 bases between the two germline ends. This CDR3 reads CASRTNSGAKGTNEKLFF. CDR3 DNA: TGTGCCAGCAGGACCAATTCAGGGGCCAAGGGGACTAATGAAAAACTGTTTTTT. The entire variable domain, with the rest obtained from reference TRBV11-2 and TRBJ1-4, is as follows: EAGVAQSPRYKIIEKRQSVAFWCNPISGHATLYWYQQILGQGPKLLIQFQNNGVVDDSQLPKDRFSAERLKGVDSTLKIQPAKLEDSAVYLCASRTNSGAKGTNEKLFFGSGTQLSVL.

This rearrangement joins TRBV5-1 to TRBJ1-2; 10 bases are a match to TRBD1. Germline loops: CDR1 SGHRS, CDR2 YFSETQ. After removal of 3 bases from V and 2 bases from J, the junction contained 7 bases not matched to a gene. CDR3 length equals 16 residues. CDR3 sequence reads: CASSSAQDRGNYGYTF. CDR3 bases: TGCGCCAGCAGCTCGGCCCAGGACAGGGGGAACTATGGCTACACCTTC.

The rearrangement joins TRBV7-8 to TRBJ2-1, with a possible D match to TRBD1 (6 bases). With 5 bases removed from V and 7 bases from J, the gap between germline ends came to 12 bases. CDR3 length equals 13 residues. The germline gives CDR1 SGHVS, CDR2 FQNEAQ. CDR3 sequence: CASSPNRVNEQFF. In nucleotides, the CDR3 is TGTGCCAGCAGCCCAAACAGGGTAAATGAGCAGTTCTTC. Supplemented by reference TRBV7-8 and TRBJ2-1, the full variable domain reads GAGVSQSPRYKVAKRGQDVALRCDPISGHVSLFWYQQALGQGPEFLTYFQNEAQLDKSGLPSDRFFAERPEGSVSTLKIQRTQQEDSAVYLCASSPNRVNEQFFGPGTRLTVL.

This chain joins TRBV29-1 and TRBJ1-2; D gene unclear. Between the trimmed V and J ends, which lost 1 base and 7 bases, there was a span of 13 bases. The CDR3 has 13 residues. CDR1 is SQVTM, CDR2 ANQGSEA, per germline. This chain's CDR3 is CSVEAVVEAGYTF. CDR3 DNA: TGCAGCGTTGAAGCGGTTGTAGAAGCTGGCTACACCTTC. The entire variable domain, with the rest obtained from reference TRBV29-1 and TRBJ1-2, is as follows: SAVISQKPSRDICQRGTSLTIQCQVDSQVTMMFWYRQQPGQSLTLIATANQGSEATYESGFVIDKFPISRPNLTFSTLTVSNMSPEDSSIYLCSVEAVVEAGYTFGSGTRLTVV.

The chain combines TRBV7-2 with TRBJ2-7; no reliable D call. Germline loops: CDR1 SGHTA, CDR2 FQGNSA. CDR3 length: 16 residues. Deletions cut 0 bases from V and 4 bases from J, with 16 bases between. The DNA for the CDR3 is TGTGCCAGCAGCTTAGCGGGCTCAACGGCTTTTTACGAGCAGTACTTC. It translates to CASSLAGSTAFYEQYF.

In nucleotides, the CDR3 is TGTGCCATCAGTGAGGCACAGGGCCCCTACAATGAGCAGTTCTTC. This encodes CAISEAQGPYNEQFF. The gene calls are TRBV10-3 and TRBJ2-1; D is possibly TRBD1 (6 bases). In germline, CDR1 is ENHRY, CDR2 SYGVKD. CDR3 length: 15 residues. Trimming shortened V by 2 bases and J by 2 bases, and 10 bases separated the two germline ends.

V and J are TRBV15 and TRBJ2-5, with D tentatively TRBD2 (5 bases). Germline V gene data show CDR1 as LNHNV and CDR2 as YYDKDF (reference sequence). Trimming cost V 3 bases and J 5 bases, with 7 bases left between them. CDR3 length: 12 amino acids. The chain's CDR3 is CATSSRRETQYF. The CDR3 DNA sequence: TGTGCCACCAGCAGCCGGAGGGAGACCCAGTACTTC.

The J gene is TRBJ2-2, the V gene TRBV5-1, with 9 bases fitting TRBD1. The germline V gene has CDR1 SGHRS and CDR2 YFSETQ. V lost 0 bases to trimming and J lost 5 bases; unmatched junction nucleotides: 5. This CDR3 is built from 16 residues. Here the CDR3 reads CASSLAGQGETGELFF. In nucleotides, the CDR3 is TGCGCCAGCAGCTTGGCGGGACAGGGCGAAACCGGGGAGCTGTTTTTT.